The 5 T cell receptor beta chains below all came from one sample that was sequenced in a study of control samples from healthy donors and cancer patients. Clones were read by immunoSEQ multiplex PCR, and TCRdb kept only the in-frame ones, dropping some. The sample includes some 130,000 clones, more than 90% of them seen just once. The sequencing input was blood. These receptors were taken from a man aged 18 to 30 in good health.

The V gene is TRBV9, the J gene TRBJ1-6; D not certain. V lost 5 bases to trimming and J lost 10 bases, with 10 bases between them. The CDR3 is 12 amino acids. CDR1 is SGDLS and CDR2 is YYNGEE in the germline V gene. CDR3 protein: CASSQPRSPLHF. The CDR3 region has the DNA TGTGCCAGCAGTCAACCCAGGTCACCCCTCCACTTT.

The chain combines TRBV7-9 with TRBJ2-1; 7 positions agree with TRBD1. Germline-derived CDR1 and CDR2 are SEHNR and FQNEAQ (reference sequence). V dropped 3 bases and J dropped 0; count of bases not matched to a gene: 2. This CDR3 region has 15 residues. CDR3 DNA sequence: TGTGCCAGCAGCTTGGACAGGAGCTCCTACAATGAGCAGTTCTTC. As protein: CASSLDRSSYNEQFF.

The CDR3 loop is CASSLGQYSNQPQHF. The CDR3 DNA sequence: TGTGCCAGCAGCTTAGGACAGTATAGCAATCAGCCCCAGCATTTT. The chain combines TRBV11-2 with TRBJ1-5; the D gene is possibly TRBD1 (5 bases). Germline CDR1 is SGHAT and CDR2 is FQNNGV. Between the trimmed V and J ends, which lost 1 base and 0 bases, there was a span of 7 bases. The CDR3 spans 15 residues.

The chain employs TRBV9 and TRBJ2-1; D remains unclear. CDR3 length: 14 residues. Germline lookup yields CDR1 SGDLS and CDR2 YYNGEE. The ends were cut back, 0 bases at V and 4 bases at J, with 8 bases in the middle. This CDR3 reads CASSVAHLYNEQFF. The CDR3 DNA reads TGTGCCAGCAGCGTAGCTCACCTGTACAATGAGCAGTTCTTC.

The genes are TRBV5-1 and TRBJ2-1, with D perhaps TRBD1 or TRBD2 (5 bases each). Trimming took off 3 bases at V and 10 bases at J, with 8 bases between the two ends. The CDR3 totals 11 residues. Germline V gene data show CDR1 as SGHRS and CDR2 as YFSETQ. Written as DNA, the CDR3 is TGCGCCAGCAGCTACGGGGCGGAGCAGTTCTTC. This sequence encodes CASSYGAEQFF.